This entry lists 15 T cell receptor beta chains sequenced from one sample in a study of shared T cell receptors in the human thymus (dated by TCRdb to the early 2020s). The protocol used for the library was the immunoSEQ multiplex PCR assay. TCRdb limited this immuneACCESS table to in-frame rearrangements with V and J called. A share of clones is missing; checked studies link under half to unresolved V genes, and the rest is unexplained. This sample has hundreds of thousands of clones in its table, and more than 70% of those were observed once. The ten top clones hold roughly 0.0094% of the sample. This sample also appeared in a second study, on human thymus T cells.

What was sequenced was thymocytes. All receptors derive from a boy younger than two with a congenital heart defect. Donor details come from another sample of the same person, matched by shared clones.

J is TRBJ2-5 and V is TRBV4-1, with a weak D call TRBD2 (6 bases). Per the germline V gene, CDR1 is MGHRA and CDR2 is YSYEKL. The CDR3 extends over 15 amino acids. The V end was cut by 1 base, the J end by 2 bases, with 11 bases between. The CDR3 DNA reads as TGCGCCAGCAGCCAAGCGTACCGGGAGCAAGAGACCCAGTACTTC. It specifies CASSQAYREQETQYF.

The gene calls are TRBV28 and TRBJ2-1; D is undetermined. The V gene lost 5 bases and the J gene lost 6 bases, with 5 bases spanning the gap. The CDR3 is 11 amino acids. CDR1 MDHEN and CDR2 SYDVKM come from the germline V gene. CDR3 sequence (DNA): TGTGCCAGCAGTACACCCAATGAGCAGTTCTTC. This codes for CASSTPNEQFF. The complete variable domain, with remaining parts taken from reference TRBV28 and TRBJ2-1, reads DVKVTQSSRYLVKRTGEKVFLECVQDMDHENMFWYRQDPGLGLRLIYFSYDVKMKEKGDIPEGYSVSREKKERFSLILESASTNQTSMYLCASSTPNEQFFGPGTRLTVL.

In nucleotides, the CDR3 is TGCAGCGTTGAAGGTAGCGGGAGGGCCGTAGGATTAAACGGGGAGCTGTTTTTT. Translating it yields CSVEGSGRAVGLNGELFF. The chain links TRBV29-1 to TRBJ2-2, with 11 bases fitting TRBD2. Germline V CDR1 and CDR2: SQVTM, ANQGSEA. The CDR3 runs to 18 residues. The ends lost 1 base at V and 7 bases at J; junction bases unmatched: 14.

The V and J genes are TRBV5-6 and TRBJ1-2; D remains unclear. CDR3 length: 13 residues. Trimming shortened V by 7 bases and J by 6 bases, and 16 bases separated the two germline ends. CDR1 is SGHDT and CDR2 is YYEEEE in the germline V gene. The CDR3 sequence is CASQTTRYNGYTF. DNA of the CDR3: TGTGCCAGCCAGACGACACGATATAATGGCTACACCTTC. Full variable domain (outside the CDR3, taken from reference TRBV5-6 and TRBJ1-2): DAGVTQSPTHLIKTRGQQVTLRCSPKSGHDTVSWYQQALGQGPQFIFQYYEEEERQRGNFPDRFSGHQFPNYSSELNVNALLLGDSALYLCASQTTRYNGYTFGSGTRLTVV.

The chain employs TRBV7-2 and TRBJ2-7; TRBD2 aligns across 7 bases. V dropped 8 bases and J dropped 2; count of bases not matched to a gene: 3. This CDR3 comprises 12 residues. CDR1 SGHTA and CDR2 FQGNSA come from the germline V gene. The CDR3 loop is CASGGGTYEQYF. CDR3 nucleotide sequence: TGTGCCAGCGGGGGGGGAACCTACGAGCAGTACTTC.

This chain uses TRBV19 with TRBJ1-1; 10 bases align to TRBD1. This CDR3 region has 15 residues. CDR1 LNHDA and CDR2 SQIVND come from the germline V gene (reference sequence). The V gene end was trimmed by 7 bases and the J gene end by 5 bases; junction bases not matched to a gene: 10. The CDR3 sequence is CASTLPGTGETEAFF. The CDR3 nucleotides read TGTGCCAGTACCCTTCCCGGGACAGGGGAGACTGAAGCTTTCTTT.

The chain uses TRBV27 and TRBJ2-7; possible D gene TRBD2, 5 bases. CDR3 length: 13 residues. CDR1 is MNHEY and CDR2 is SMNVEV in the germline V gene (reference sequence). V lost 6 bases to trimming and J lost 2 bases, with 11 bases between them. CDR3 region: CASRRDRPYEQYF. The DNA for the CDR3 is TGTGCCAGCAGACGGGATCGACCCTACGAGCAGTACTTC.

The chain's CDR3 is CASSISAGLHSNQPQHF. CDR3 DNA: TGTGCCAGTAGTATCTCGGCAGGGCTTCATAGCAATCAGCCCCAGCATTTT. V is TRBV19 and J is TRBJ1-5; D is perhaps TRBD1 (5 bases). The CDR3 is 17 amino acids. Germline V gene lookup returns CDR1 LNHDA and CDR2 SQIVND (reference sequence). Trimming stripped 3 bases from V and 0 bases from J, with 15 bases between.

This clone has just one count. The genes are TRBV7-6 and TRBJ2-2; D call uncertain. CDR3 length: 13 amino acids. The ends were cut back, 3 bases at V and 4 bases at J, with 6 bases in the middle. CDR1 and CDR2 (germline): SGHVS, FNYEAQ. CDR3 bases: TGTGCCAGCAGCTTTGGCGGCACCGGGGAGCTGTTTTTT. Translating it yields CASSFGGTGELFF.

V gene TRBV28 combines with J gene TRBJ1-6; a possible D gene is TRBD1 (5 bases). The CDR3 contains 15 residues. Per the germline V gene, CDR1 is MDHEN and CDR2 is SYDVKM. Trimming stripped 1 base from V and 8 bases from J, with 12 bases between. CDR3 in DNA: TGTGCCAGCAGTTTATATCCAGGGCACGATTCACCCCTCCACTTT. This encodes CASSLYPGHDSPLHF.

CDR3: CASSSSTTGPNEKLFF. CDR3 DNA sequence: TGTGCCAGCAGCTCCTCTACGACAGGACCTAATGAAAAACTGTTTTTT. J is TRBJ1-4 and V is TRBV11-2; weak D call: TRBD1 (6 bases). The CDR3 is 16 amino acids. CDR1 is SGHAT and CDR2 is FQNNGV in the germline V gene. Trimming took 4 bases from V and 3 from J, leaving 15 bases between them.

The chain recombines TRBV27 with TRBJ2-5; 10 nucleotides line up with TRBD2. This CDR3 region has 15 residues. The ends lost 5 bases at V and 2 bases at J; junction bases unmatched: 5. The germline gives CDR1 MNHEY, CDR2 SMNVEV (reference sequence). The CDR3, as DNA: TGTGCCAGCAGTGACCTAGCGGGAGCACAAGAGACCCAGTACTTC. It yields the protein CASSDLAGAQETQYF.

This chain connects TRBV28 to TRBJ1-1, with D possibly matching TRBD1 (5 bases). The CDR3 has 21 amino acids. V lost 1 base to trimming and J lost 3 bases, with 30 bases between them. Looked up from germline, CDR1 is MDHEN and CDR2 is SYDVKM. The CDR3 region has the DNA TGTGCCAGCAGTTTATATCAACCACCCGGACATAATCCATTTCCCGACACTGAAGCTTTCTTT. Translation: CASSLYQPPGHNPFPDTEAFF.

This clone appeared a single time. The rearrangement uses TRBV7-9 and TRBJ2-7; maybe TRBD2 (6 bases). With 6 bases removed from V and 6 bases from J, the gap between germline ends came to 21 bases. From germline, CDR1 is SEHNR and CDR2 FQNEAQ (reference sequence). The length of the CDR3 is 15 residues. CDR3 bases: TGTGCCAGCAGTCTCCTATCTACCGCGGGACCCGAGCAGTACTTC. As protein: CASSLLSTAGPEQYF.

This clone was seen only a few times. The V call is TRBV7-8, the J call TRBJ1-1; 8 positions agree with TRBD1. The V and J ends lost 6 bases and 1 base, in that order; junction bases with no gene match: 13. The CDR3 loop spans 17 amino acids. Germline CDR1 and CDR2: SGHVS and FQNEAQ. DNA for the CDR3: TGTGCCAGCAGTCAGGGGGCTTTGGGAGTCCCGAACACTGAAGCTTTCTTT. Its protein is CASSQGALGVPNTEAFF.